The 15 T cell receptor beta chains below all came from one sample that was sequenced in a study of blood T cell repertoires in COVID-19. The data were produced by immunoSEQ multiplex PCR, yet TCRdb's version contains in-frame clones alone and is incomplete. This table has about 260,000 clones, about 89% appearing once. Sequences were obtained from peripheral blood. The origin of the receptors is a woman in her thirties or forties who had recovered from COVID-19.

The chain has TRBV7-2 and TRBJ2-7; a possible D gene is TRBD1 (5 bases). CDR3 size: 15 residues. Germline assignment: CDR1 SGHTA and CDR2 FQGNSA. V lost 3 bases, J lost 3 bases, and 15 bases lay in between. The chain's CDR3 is CASSFDSSAYYEQYF. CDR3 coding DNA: TGTGCCAGCAGCTTTGACAGTTCAGCCTACTACGAGCAGTACTTC.

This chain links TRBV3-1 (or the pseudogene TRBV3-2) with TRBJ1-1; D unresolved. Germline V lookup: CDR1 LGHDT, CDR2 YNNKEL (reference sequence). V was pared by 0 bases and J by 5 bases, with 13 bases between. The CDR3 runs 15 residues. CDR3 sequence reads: CASSQDPGSRTEAFF. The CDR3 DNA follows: TGTGCCAGCAGCCAAGATCCGGGAAGTAGAACTGAAGCTTTCTTT.

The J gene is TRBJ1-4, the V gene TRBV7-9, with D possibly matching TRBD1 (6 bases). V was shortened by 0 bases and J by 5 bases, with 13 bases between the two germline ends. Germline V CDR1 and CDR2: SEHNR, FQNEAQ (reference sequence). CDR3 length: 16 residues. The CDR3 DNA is TGTGCCAGCAGCTTAGCCAAGGGGGGGCCAAATGAAAAACTGTTTTTT. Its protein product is CASSLAKGGPNEKLFF.

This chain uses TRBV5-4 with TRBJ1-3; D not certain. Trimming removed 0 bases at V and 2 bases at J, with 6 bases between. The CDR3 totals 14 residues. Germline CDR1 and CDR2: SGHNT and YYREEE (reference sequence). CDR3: CASSLAGPGNTIYF. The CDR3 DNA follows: TGTGCCAGCAGCTTGGCAGGTCCTGGAAACACCATATATTTT.

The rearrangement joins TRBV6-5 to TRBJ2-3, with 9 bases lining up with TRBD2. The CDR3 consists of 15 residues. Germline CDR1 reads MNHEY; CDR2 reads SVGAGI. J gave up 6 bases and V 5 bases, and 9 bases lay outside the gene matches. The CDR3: CASSQRGALWDTQYF. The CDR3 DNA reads TGTGCCAGCAGTCAGCGGGGGGCCCTTTGGGATACGCAGTATTTT.

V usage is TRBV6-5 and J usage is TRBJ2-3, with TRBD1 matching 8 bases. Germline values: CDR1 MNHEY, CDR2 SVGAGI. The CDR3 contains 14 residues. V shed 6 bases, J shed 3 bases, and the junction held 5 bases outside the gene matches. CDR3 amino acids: CASRPDRGTDTQYF. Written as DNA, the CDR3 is TGTGCCAGCAGACCCGACAGGGGAACAGATACGCAGTATTTT.

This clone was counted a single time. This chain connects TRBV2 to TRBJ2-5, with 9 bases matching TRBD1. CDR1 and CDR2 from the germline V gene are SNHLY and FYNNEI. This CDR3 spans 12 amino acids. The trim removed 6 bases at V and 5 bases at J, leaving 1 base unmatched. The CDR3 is CASRDRGETQYF. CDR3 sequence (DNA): TGTGCCAGCAGAGACAGGGGGGAGACCCAGTACTTC. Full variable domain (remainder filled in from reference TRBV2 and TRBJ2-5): EPEVTQTPSHQVTQMGQEVILRCVPISNHLYFYWYRQILGQKVEFLVSFYNNEISEKSEIFDDQFSVERPDGSNFTLKIRSTKLEDSAMYFCASRDRGETQYFGPGTRLLVL.

CDR3 sequence (DNA): TGTGCCAGCAGCGTGTGGGCTAGCGGGGGAGGGGATACGCAGTATTTT. Protein product: CASSVWASGGGDTQYF. The chain employs TRBV9 and TRBJ2-3, with TRBD2 identical over 10 bases. CDR3 size: 16 residues. The V and J ends lost 2 bases and 6 bases, in that order; junction bases with no gene match: 9. Germline-derived CDR1 and CDR2 are SGDLS and YYNGEE.

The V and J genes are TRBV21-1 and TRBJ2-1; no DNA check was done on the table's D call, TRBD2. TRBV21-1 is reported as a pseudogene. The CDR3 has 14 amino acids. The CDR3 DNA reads TGTGCCAGCAACCAGCGGGGGGGCAGGAATGAGCAGTTCTTC. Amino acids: CASNQRGGRNEQFF.

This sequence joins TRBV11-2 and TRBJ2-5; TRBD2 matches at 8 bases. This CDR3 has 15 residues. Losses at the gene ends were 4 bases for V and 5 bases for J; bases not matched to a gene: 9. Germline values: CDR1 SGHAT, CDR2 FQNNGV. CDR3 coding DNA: TGTGCCAGCAGCTCCCCCGGGGGGGCGAGGGAGACCCAGTACTTC. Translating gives CASSSPGGARETQYF.

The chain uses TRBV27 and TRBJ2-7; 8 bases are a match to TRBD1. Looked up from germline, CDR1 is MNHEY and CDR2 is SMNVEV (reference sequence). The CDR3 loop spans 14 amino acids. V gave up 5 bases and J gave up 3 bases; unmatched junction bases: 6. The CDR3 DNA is TGTGCCAGCAGTGTCGACAGGGGATACTACGAGCAGTACTTC. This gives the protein CASSVDRGYYEQYF.

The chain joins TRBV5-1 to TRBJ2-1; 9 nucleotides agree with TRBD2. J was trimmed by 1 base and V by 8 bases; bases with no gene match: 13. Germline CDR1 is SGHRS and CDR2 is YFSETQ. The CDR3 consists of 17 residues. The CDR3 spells CASSPKRSGGSYNEQFF. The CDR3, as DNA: TGCGCCAGTTCCCCGAAGCGTAGCGGGGGATCCTACAATGAGCAGTTCTTC.

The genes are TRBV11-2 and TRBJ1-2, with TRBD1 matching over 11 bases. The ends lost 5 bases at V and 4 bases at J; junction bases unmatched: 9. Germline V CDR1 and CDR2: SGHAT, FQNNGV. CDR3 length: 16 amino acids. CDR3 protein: CASSRGQGAGGYGYTF. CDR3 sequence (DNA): TGTGCCAGCAGCCGAGGACAGGGGGCCGGTGGCTATGGCTACACCTTC.

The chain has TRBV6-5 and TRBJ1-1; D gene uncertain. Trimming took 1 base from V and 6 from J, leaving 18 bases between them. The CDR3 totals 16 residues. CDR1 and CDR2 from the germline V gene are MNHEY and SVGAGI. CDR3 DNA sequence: TGTGCCAGCAGTTACTACGGGGTAGGGAGTTTCGCTGAAGCTTTCTTT. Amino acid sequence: CASSYYGVGSFAEAFF.

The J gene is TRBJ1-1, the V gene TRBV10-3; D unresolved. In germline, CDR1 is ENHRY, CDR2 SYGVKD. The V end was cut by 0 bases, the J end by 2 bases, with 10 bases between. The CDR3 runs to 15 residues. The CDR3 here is CAISESNQDNTEAFF. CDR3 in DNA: TGTGCCATCAGTGAGTCGAATCAGGATAACACTGAAGCTTTCTTT.